The source of this TCR beta chain is a study of T-cell reconstitution after alpha-beta-depleted transplantation in children. TCRbeta library preparation incorporated unique molecular identifiers. Via MiXCR, TCRdb re-called the PCR reads, giving one row per CDR3 protein. Of about 640,000 distinct CDR3 sequences in the sample, roughly 17% are singletons; the top ten hold 1.1%. CDR1 is SGHTA and CDR2 is FQGNSA in the germline V gene. The CDR3 has 16 residues. Unmatched junction bases numbered 4, after V lost 1 base and J lost 1 base. Sequencing used PBMCs from the stem cell graft donor, obtained from the stem cell graft. This chain joins TRBV7-2 and TRBJ2-5; TRBD2 matches at 9 bases. The clonotype was recovered from a human donor who donated a stem cell graft to a child with acute myeloid leukemia. The CDR3 spells CASSLGGGGFQETQYF. CDR3 coding DNA: TGTGCCAGCAGCTTAGGCGGGGGGGGTTTCCAAGAGACCCAGTACTTC.